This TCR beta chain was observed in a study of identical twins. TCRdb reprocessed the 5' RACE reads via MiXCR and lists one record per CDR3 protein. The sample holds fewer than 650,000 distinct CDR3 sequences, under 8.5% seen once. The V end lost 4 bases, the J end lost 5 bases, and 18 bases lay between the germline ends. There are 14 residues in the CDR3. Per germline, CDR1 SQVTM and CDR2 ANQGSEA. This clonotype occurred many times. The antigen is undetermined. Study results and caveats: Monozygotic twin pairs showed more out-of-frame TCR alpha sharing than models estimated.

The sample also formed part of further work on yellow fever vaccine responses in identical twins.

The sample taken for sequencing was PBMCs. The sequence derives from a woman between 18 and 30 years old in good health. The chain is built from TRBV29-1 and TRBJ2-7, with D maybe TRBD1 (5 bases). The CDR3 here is CSVGSWQGGHEQYF. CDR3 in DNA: TGCAGCGTTGGTAGTTGGCAGGGTGGCCACGAGCAGTACTTC.